The clone carrying this T cell receptor (beta chain) was seen ten or more times. What it recognizes is unknown. The record originates from a study of human T cells and chemical hapten exposure. Study observations and caveats: DPC sensitization produced no change in TCRs with frequency above 1 in 1000.

Individual cDNA molecules in this library carried unique molecular identifiers. TCRdb itself ran the RACE reads through MiXCR, one entry per CDR3 protein. Altogether tens of thousands of distinct CDR3 sequences are present, roughly 7.6% being singletons, with the ten largest covering over 1%. The CDR3 length is 14 residues. V lost 3 bases and J 11 bases, leaving 14 bases between the germline ends. As to time point: pre-sensitization, week 0. Treatment defined: therapeutic diphenylcyclopropenone sensitization with weekly scalp DPC. Whole blood that had not been fractionated was the source of extracted total RNA.

The chain couples TRBV12-3 or TRBV12-4 to TRBJ1-6; possible D gene TRBD1, 6 bases. The sample in question was whole blood, obtained in connection with sensitization to the hapten diphenylcyclopropenone (DPC). This clonotype was sampled from a woman aged 45-59 years with alopecia areata. Some clones in this sample may be carry-over from other donors' samples. CDR3 sequence: CASSFQGHAAPLHF. CDR3 sequence (DNA): TGTGCCAGCAGTTTCCAGGGGCATGCGGCACCCCTCCACTTT.